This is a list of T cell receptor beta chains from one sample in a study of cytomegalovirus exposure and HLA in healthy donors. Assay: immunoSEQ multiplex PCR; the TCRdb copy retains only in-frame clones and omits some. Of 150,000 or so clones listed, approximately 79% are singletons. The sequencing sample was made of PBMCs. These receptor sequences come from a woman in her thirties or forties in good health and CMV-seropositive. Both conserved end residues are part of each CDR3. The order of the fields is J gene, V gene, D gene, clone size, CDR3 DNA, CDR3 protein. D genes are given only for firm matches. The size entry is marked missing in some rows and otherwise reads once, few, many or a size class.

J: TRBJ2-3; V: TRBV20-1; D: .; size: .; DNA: TGCAGTGCCGTTCCACAAGATACGCAGTATTTT; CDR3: CSAVPQDTQYF
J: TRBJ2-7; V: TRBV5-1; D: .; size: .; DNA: TGCGCCAGCAGCTTGGAAGGACAGTACTACGAGCAGTACTTC; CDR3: CASSLEGQYYEQYF
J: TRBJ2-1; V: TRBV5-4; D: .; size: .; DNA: TGTGCCAGCAGCTTGGAGGGTAGCGGCAGGGGGATTGAGCAGTTCTTC; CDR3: CASSLEGSGRGIEQFF
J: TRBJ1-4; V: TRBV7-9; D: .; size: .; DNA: TGTTCCAGCAGCTTAGGGCCGCTTGCAACTAATGAAAAACTGTTTTTT; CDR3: CSSSLGPLATNEKLFF
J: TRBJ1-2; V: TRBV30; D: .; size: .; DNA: TGTGCCTGGAGTCGGGGGAATAGCTACACCTTC; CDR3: CAWSRGNSYTF
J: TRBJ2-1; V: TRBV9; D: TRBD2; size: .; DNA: TGTGCCAGCAGCCTCGGACTAGCGTCCTACAATGAGCAGTTCTTC; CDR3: CASSLGLASYNEQFF
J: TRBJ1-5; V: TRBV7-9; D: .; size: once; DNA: TGTGCCAGCAGCACCCAGAATCAGCCCCAGCATTTT; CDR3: CASSTQNQPQHF
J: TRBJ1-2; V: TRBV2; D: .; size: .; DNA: TGTGCCAGCAGTGAGTTTGGAGGGGCTAACTATGGCTACACCTTC; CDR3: CASSEFGGANYGYTF
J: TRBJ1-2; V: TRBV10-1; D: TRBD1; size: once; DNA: TGCGCCAGCAGTGAGCGGGGACAGGGGCTCGGTGGCTACACCTTC; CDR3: CASSERGQGLGGYTF
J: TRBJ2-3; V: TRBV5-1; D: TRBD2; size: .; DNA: TGCGCCAGCAGCTCGTTAGCTAGCGGCGTCACAGATACGCAGTATTTT; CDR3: CASSSLASGVTDTQYF
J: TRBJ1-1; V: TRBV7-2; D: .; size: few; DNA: TGTGCCAGCAGCTTAGGGTCGGTCGGCACTGAAGCTTTCTTT; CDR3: CASSLGSVGTEAFF
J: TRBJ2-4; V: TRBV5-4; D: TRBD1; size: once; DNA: TGTGCCAGCAGCTTTTTTGACAGGGCGAAAAACATTCAGTACTTC; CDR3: CASSFFDRAKNIQYF
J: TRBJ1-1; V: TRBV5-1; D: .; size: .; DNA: TGCGCCAGCAGCTTTGGACAAGCAAACACTGAAGCTTTCTTT; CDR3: CASSFGQANTEAFF
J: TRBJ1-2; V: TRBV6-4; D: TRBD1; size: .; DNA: TGTGCCAGCAGCCTTGAACCGACAGGGAACTATGGCTACACCTTC; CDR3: CASSLEPTGNYGYTF
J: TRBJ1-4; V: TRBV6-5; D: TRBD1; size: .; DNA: TGTGCCAGCAGTTACAGGGGACAGGTGAATGAAAAACTGTTTTTT; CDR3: CASSYRGQVNEKLFF
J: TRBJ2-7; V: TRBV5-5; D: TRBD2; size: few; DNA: TGTGCCAGCAGCCCTATCCCGGGACTAGCCCGCGACGAGCAGTACTTC; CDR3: CASSPIPGLARDEQYF
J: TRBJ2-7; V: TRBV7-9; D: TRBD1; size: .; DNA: TGTGCCAGCAGCTTACTGTCCGTCCAGGGGGAGTACGAGCAGTACTTC; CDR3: CASSLLSVQGEYEQYF
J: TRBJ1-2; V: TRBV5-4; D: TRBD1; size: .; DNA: TGTGCCAGCAGCCCGGGACAGGGGGATAACTATGGCTACACCTTC; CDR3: CASSPGQGDNYGYTF